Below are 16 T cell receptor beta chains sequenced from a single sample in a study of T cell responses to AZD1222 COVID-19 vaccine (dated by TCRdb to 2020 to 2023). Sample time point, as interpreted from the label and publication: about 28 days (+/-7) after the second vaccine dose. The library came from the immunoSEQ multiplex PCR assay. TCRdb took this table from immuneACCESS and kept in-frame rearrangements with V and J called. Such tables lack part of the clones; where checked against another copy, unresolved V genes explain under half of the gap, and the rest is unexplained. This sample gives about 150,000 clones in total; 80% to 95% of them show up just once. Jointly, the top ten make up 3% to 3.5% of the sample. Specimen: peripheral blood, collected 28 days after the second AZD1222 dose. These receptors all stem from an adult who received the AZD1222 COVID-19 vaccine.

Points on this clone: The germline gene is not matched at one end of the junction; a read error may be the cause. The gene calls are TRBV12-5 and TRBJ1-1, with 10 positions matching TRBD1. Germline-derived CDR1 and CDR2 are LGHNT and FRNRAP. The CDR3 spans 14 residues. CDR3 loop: CASGPGQGNAEAFF. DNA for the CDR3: TGTGCTAGTGGCCCGGGACAGGGGAACGCTGAAGCTTTCTTT. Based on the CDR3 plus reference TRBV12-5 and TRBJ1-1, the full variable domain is DARVTQTPRHKVTEMGQEVTMRCQPILGHNTVFWYRQTMMQGLELLAYFRNRAPLDDSGMPKDRFSAEMPDATLATLKIQPSEPRDSAVYFCASGPGQGNAEAFFGQGTRLTVV.

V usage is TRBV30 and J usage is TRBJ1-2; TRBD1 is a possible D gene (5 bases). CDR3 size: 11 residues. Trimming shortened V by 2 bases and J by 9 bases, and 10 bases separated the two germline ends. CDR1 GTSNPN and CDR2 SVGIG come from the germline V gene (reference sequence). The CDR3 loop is CAWSSRGSYTF. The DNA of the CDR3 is TGTGCCTGGAGTTCAAGGGGCAGCTACACCTTC.

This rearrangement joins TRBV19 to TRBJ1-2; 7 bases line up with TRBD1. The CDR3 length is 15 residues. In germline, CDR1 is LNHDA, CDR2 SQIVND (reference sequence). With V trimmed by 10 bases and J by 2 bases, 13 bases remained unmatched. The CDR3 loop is CATNWGPTGNYGYTF. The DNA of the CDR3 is TGTGCCACCAATTGGGGACCGACAGGGAACTATGGCTACACCTTC.

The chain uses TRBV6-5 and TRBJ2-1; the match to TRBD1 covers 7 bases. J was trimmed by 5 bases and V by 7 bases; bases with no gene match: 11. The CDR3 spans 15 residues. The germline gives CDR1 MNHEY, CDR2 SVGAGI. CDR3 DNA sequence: TGTGCCAGCACGTTGGACAGGACAGAACACAATGAGCAGTTCTTC. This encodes CASTLDRTEHNEQFF.

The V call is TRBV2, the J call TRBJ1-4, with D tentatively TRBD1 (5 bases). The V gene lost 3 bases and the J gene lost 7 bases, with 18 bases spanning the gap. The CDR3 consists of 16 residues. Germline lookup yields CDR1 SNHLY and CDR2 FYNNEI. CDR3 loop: CASSDPSGGMGEKLFF. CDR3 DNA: TGTGCCAGCAGTGACCCGTCGGGGGGTATGGGTGAAAAACTGTTTTTT. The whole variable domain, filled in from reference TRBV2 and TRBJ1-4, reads EPEVTQTPSHQVTQMGQEVILRCVPISNHLYFYWYRQILGQKVEFLVSFYNNEISEKSEIFDDQFSVERPDGSNFTLKIRSTKLEDSAMYFCASSDPSGGMGEKLFFGSGTQLSVL.

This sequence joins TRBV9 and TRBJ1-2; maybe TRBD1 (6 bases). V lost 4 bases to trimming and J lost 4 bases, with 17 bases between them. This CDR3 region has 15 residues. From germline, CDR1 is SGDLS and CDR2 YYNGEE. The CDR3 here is CASSIRQDQLYGYTF. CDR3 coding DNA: TGTGCCAGCAGCATCCGACAGGACCAGCTCTATGGCTACACCTTC.

The CDR3 DNA reads TGTGCCACCAGCAGAGAGGCGCGGGAGGGCCGAAACGAGCAGTACTTC. Protein: CATSREAREGRNEQYF. This sequence joins TRBV15 and TRBJ2-7; TRBD2 matches 9 bases. J lost 5 bases, V lost 0 bases, and 8 bases had no gene match. Germline V CDR1 and CDR2: LNHNV, YYDKDF (reference sequence). The CDR3 spans 16 residues.

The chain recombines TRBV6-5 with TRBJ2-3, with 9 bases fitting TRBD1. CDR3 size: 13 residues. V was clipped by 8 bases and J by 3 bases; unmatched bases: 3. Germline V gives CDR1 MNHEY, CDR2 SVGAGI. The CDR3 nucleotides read TGTGCCAGCGGGACAGGGCTTACAGATACGCAGTATTTT. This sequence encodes CASGTGLTDTQYF.

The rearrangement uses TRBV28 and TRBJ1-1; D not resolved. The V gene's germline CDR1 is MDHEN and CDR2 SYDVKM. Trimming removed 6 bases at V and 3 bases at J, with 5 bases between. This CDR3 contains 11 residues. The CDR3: CASSLYTEAFF. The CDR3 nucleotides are TGTGCCAGCAGCCTCTACACTGAAGCTTTCTTT.

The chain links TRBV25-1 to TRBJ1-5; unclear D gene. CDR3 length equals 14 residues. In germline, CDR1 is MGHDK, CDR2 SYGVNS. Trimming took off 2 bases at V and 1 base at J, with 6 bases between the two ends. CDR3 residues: CASSERRSNQPQHF. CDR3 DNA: TGTGCCAGCAGTGAAAGGCGAAGCAATCAGCCCCAGCATTTT. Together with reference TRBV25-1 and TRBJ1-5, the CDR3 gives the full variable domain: EADIYQTPRYLVIGTGKKITLECSQTMGHDKMYWYQQDPGMELHLIHYSYGVNSTEKGDLSSESTVSRIRTEHFPLTLESARPSHTSQYLCASSERRSNQPQHFGDGTRLSIL.

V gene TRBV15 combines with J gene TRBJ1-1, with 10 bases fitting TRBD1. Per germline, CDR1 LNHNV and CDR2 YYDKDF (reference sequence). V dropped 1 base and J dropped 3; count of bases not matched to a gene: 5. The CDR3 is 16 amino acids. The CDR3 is CATSRGRGQGDTEAFF. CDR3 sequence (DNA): TGTGCCACCAGCAGAGGACGAGGACAGGGGGACACTGAAGCTTTCTTT.

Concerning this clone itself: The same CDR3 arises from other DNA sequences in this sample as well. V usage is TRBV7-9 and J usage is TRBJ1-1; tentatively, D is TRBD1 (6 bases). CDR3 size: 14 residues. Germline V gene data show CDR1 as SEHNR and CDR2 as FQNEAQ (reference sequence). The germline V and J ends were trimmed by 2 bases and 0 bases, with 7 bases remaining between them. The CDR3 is CASSLQGMNTEAFF. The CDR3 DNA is TGTGCCAGCAGCTTACAGGGGATGAACACTGAAGCTTTCTTT.

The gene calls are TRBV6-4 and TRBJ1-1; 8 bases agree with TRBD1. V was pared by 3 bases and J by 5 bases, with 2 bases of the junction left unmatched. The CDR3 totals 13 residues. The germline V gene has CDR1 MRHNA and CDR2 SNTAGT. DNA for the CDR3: TGTGCCAGCAGTGAACAGGGGGGGACTGAAGCTTTCTTT. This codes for CASSEQGGTEAFF.

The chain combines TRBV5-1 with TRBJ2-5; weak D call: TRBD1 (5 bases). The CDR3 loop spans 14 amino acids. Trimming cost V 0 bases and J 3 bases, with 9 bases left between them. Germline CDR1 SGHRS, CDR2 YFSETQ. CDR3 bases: TGCGCCAGCAGCTTGGGCAGGGAAAAAGAGACCCAGTACTTC. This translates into CASSLGREKETQYF.

CDR3 DNA sequence: TGTGCCAGCTCACCGTCGAGGGGGAACACTGAAGCTTTCTTT. Translation: CASSPSRGNTEAFF. J is TRBJ1-1 and V is TRBV18, with a tentative D call TRBD1 (5 bases). CDR3 size: 14 residues. Trimming stripped 3 bases from V and 1 base from J, with 9 bases between. The germline V gene has CDR1 KGHSH and CDR2 LQKENI.

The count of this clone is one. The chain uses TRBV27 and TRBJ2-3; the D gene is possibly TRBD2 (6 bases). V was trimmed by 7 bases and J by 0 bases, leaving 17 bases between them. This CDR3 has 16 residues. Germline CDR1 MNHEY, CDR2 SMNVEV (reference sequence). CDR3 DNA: TGTGCCAGCACCCCAGGCGGGAACCCTAGCACAGATACGCAGTATTTT. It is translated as CASTPGGNPSTDTQYF.